This T cell receptor beta chain was profiled in a study of graft-versus-host responses after intestinal transplantation. In germline, CDR1 is DFQATT, CDR2 SNEGSKA (reference sequence). Trimming stripped 0 bases from V and 4 bases from J, with 4 bases between. This CDR3 region has 11 residues. Repertoires were generated with immunoSEQ multiplex PCR, while TCRdb's copy carries only in-frame clones and drops some. The table lists roughly 4,500 clones, approximately 77% of them singletons. Both intraepithelial and lamina propria lymphocytes were released by processing graft tissue. The chain links TRBV20-1 to TRBJ2-7; no definite D call. The source of this sequence is a human patient who received an intestinal transplant, so some T cells may come from the graft donor. The sample in question was ileum tissue, obtained 9 days after transplant. The DNA of the CDR3 is TGCAGTGCTAGAGATGTATACGAGCAGTACTTC. It encodes CSARDVYEQYF.